This T cell receptor (beta chain) was recovered during a study of regulatory T cells in long-lasting Graves disease. Regarding the study as a whole: Since the sample size was small, accuracy may have been reduced.

Time point: newly diagnosed GD, antithyroid drugs for less than 3 months. PBMC-extracted RNA yielded the TCR library. On this clonotype itself: Its antigen is as yet unknown.

V was clipped by 2 bases and J by 2 bases, with 12 bases between them. This CDR3 region has 15 residues. Germline V gene lookup returns CDR1 SGHDT and CDR2 YYEEEE. Arm-PCR with iRepertoire HTBI primers amplified the CDR3 regions for these TCR beta libraries. TCRdb re-analysed the multiplex PCR reads in MiXCR, keeping a single row per CDR3 protein. Of hundreds of thousands of distinct CDR3 sequences in the sample, approximately 12% were seen once. These data were likewise used in another study, on T cells in Graves' hyperthyroidism and ophthalmopathy. This second study notes: The HTBI set primed first-round TCR CDR3 RT-PCR.

This receptor was taken from a woman aged 25 to 39 with Graves disease. This rearrangement joins TRBV5-6 to TRBJ2-3; TRBD2 is a possible D gene (5 bases). Source: peripheral blood mononuclear cells (PBMCs), taken at new diagnosis, from a patient treated with antithyroid drugs. The CDR3 spells CASSFPGVSTDTQYF. CDR3 sequence (DNA): TGTGCCAGCAGCTTTCCCGGGGTATCCACAGATACGCAGTATTTT. Based on the CDR3 plus reference TRBV5-6 and TRBJ2-3, the full variable domain is DAGVTQSPTHLIKTRGQQVTLRCSPKSGHDTVSWYQQALGQGPQFIFQYYEEEERQRGNFPDRFSGHQFPNYSSELNVNALLLGDSALYLCASSFPGVSTDTQYFGPGTRLTVL.